The 11 T cell receptor beta chains below come from one sample, sequenced in a study of cytomegalovirus exposure and HLA in healthy donors. The PCR used 60 Vbeta and 13 Jbeta primers. TCRdb keeps only in-frame clones here, not all; method: immunoSEQ multiplex PCR. This sample has approximately 260,000 clones, with 84% found just once. What was sequenced was PBMCs. The receptors were gathered from a woman in her forties in good health and CMV-seropositive.

This clone was seen only a few times. Other DNA sequences within the sample encode an identical CDR3. The CDR3 reads CASSDQAGVGNEQFF. CDR3 bases: TGTGCCAGCAGTGATCAGGCGGGAGTGGGCAATGAGCAGTTCTTC. This chain links TRBV6-4 with TRBJ2-1; 7 nucleotides line up with TRBD2. The J segment lost 6 bases and the V segment lost 3 bases, leaving 8 bases of the junction unmatched. The CDR3 loop spans 15 amino acids. Germline CDR1 reads MRHNA; CDR2 reads SNTAGT.

The J gene is TRBJ1-2, the V gene TRBV19; no clear D gene. Germline V CDR1 and CDR2: LNHDA, SQIVND (reference sequence). The CDR3 runs to 13 residues. V was pared by 5 bases and J by 8 bases, with 15 bases between. CDR3 sequence: CASSPEPPGGYTF. The CDR3 DNA is TGTGCCAGTAGTCCGGAGCCCCCGGGAGGCTACACCTTC.

This clone was detected a few times. Relative to the germline gene, one junction end is altered; a read error may explain this. V gene TRBV3-1 (or the pseudogene TRBV3-2) combines with J gene TRBJ1-5; no clear D gene. In germline, CDR1 is LGHDT, CDR2 YNNKEL (reference sequence). The CDR3 consists of 9 residues. CDR3 loop: CASSPGWKF. As DNA, the CDR3 is TGTGCCAGCAGCCCGGGGTGGAAATTT.

This clone was observed once. The rearrangement uses TRBV19 and TRBJ2-7, with 8 bases matching TRBD1. J lost 6 bases, V lost 3 bases, and 7 bases had no gene match. The germline V gene encodes CDR1 LNHDA and CDR2 SQIVND (reference sequence). This CDR3 has 14 residues. The CDR3 loop is CASSMTRGLGEQYF. Written as DNA, the CDR3 is TGTGCCAGTAGTATGACCAGGGGGCTAGGCGAGCAGTACTTC.

The chain employs TRBV7-9 and TRBJ1-5, with 7 bases aligning to TRBD1. With 3 bases clipped from V and 3 bases from J, the junction kept 8 bases outside the gene matches. The CDR3 extends over 16 amino acids. CDR1 is SEHNR, CDR2 FQNEAQ, per germline (reference sequence). The chain's CDR3 is CASSFGTGVVNQPQHF. In nucleotides, the CDR3 is TGTGCCAGCAGCTTCGGTACAGGGGTTGTCAATCAGCCCCAGCATTTT.

J is TRBJ1-2 and V is TRBV25-1, with 10 bases that match TRBD1. Germline CDR1 reads MGHDK; CDR2 reads SYGVNS. This CDR3 spans 12 amino acids. J was trimmed by 11 bases and V by 8 bases; bases with no gene match: 8. The CDR3 DNA follows: TGTGCCAGCCTCGCGGGACAGGGGCGGTACACCTTC. Residues: CASLAGQGRYTF.

This CDR3 reads CASSERPVLAGGEDTQYF. CDR3 DNA: TGTGCCAGCAGCGAACGACCCGTTCTAGCGGGAGGGGAAGATACGCAGTATTTT. This chain uses TRBV9 with TRBJ2-3; 12 positions agree with TRBD2. Losses at the gene ends were 3 bases for V and 5 bases for J; bases not matched to a gene: 13. Germline V gene lookup returns CDR1 SGDLS and CDR2 YYNGEE. This CDR3 has 18 residues.

This sequence joins TRBV7-9 and TRBJ2-6, with a weak D call TRBD2 (5 bases). The germline V gene encodes CDR1 SEHNR and CDR2 FQNEAQ (reference sequence). With 2 bases removed from V and 0 bases from J, the gap between germline ends came to 11 bases. The CDR3 loop spans 17 amino acids. The CDR3 bases are TGTGCCAGCAGCTTACTAGCTTCGGGCTCTGGGGCCAACGTCCTGACTTTC. Its translation is CASSLLASGSGANVLTF.

The chain couples TRBV7-2 to TRBJ1-1; D possibly corresponds to TRBD1 (5 bases). The CDR3 totals 13 residues. Germline V lookup: CDR1 SGHTA, CDR2 FQGNSA. Trimming took 4 bases from V and 1 from J, leaving 7 bases between them. The CDR3 nucleotides are TGTGCCAGCAGCTACGACAGGAACACTGAAGCTTTCTTT. This translates into CASSYDRNTEAFF.

The V and J genes are TRBV13 and TRBJ2-1; D ambiguous. The CDR3 spans 15 residues. The ends were cut back, 2 bases at V and 0 bases at J, with 8 bases in the middle. Germline V gene data show CDR1 as PRHDT and CDR2 as FYEKMQ (reference sequence). CDR3 DNA sequence: TGTGCCAGCAGCTTACTAACGAGCTCCTACAATGAGCAGTTCTTC. Encoded protein: CASSLLTSSYNEQFF.

The chain recombines TRBV28 with TRBJ2-3; a possible D gene is TRBD2 (6 bases). The germline gives CDR1 MDHEN, CDR2 SYDVKM. The CDR3 runs 14 residues. Trimming cost V 3 bases and J 0 bases, with 7 bases left between them. The CDR3, as DNA: TGTGCCAGCAGTTTGGGGACTAGCACAGATACGCAGTATTTT. Translation gives CASSLGTSTDTQYF.